The T cell receptor beta chain under discussion was sequenced for a study of blood T cell repertoires in COVID-19 (dated by TCRdb to about 2020). Regarding the research as a whole: Collaborator samples came from the United States, Italy and Spain and covered acute and convalescent phases of COVID-19. Nearly every sample came with metadata listing a de-identified subject ID, COVID-19 status, age in years and sex. The samples were drawn from the first 160 participants of the ongoing ImmuneRACE study and from 1,254 subjects provided by 6 global collaborators. The material from the prospective study consisted of cDNA or gDNA derived from T cells, B-cell-depleted T cells, or PBMCs. The repertoires were released in a freely available public database meant as a resource for research on the immune response to SARS-CoV-2. Deeply sampled blood TCRbeta repertoires from subjects exposed to, actively infected with, or recovered from COVID-19 were included in the dataset. Where available, HLA class I and class II types were taken from metadata supplied by the sample provider and were not determined by assay-based typing.

Collaborating institutions collected whole blood in K2EDTA tubes following their own protocols. For TCRbeta analysis, collaborators shipped samples as frozen whole blood, isolated PBMCs, or DNA extracted from either of those sample types. The immunoSEQ Assay, a bias-controlled multiplex PCR, was used to amplify TCRbeta CDR3 regions from genomic DNA. The study's processing was this. Nucleated cell counts per sample were estimated from amplification of reference gene primers within the assay. To quantify the absolute abundance of each unique TCRbeta CDR3 rearrangement, sequence reads were collapsed and filtered. For each sample, productive Simpson clonality was calculated by taking the square root of Simpson's diversity index across productive rearrangements. TCRdb re-hosts the immuneACCESS table, in-frame sequences only. Its copies lack some clones; in the studies checked, an unresolved V gene accounts for under half of them, and the cause for the rest is not known. V, J and clone size were drawn from that table, and D and trimming were deduced from the DNA. This sample gives roughly 130,000 clones in total; around 80% of them show up just once. 12% of the sample comes from the top ten.

Trimming takes 1 base from V and 2 bases from J, and the germline ends sit 5 bases apart. Per the germline V gene, KGHSH is the CDR1 and LQKENI is the CDR2. The CDR3 measures 13 amino acids from cysteine to phenylalanine. This entry keeps only the CDR3 DNA: 39 bases, framed from base 1. Here is what the overall study found, with its caveats: How much clinical and demographic metadata was included differed by source and by participant, and the metadata was provided uncurated.

As to this clone: Its cognate antigen has yet to be identified. Base qualities were left out, and no much larger clone turns up one base away.

The sequence was obtained from a woman aged 55 to 70 with acute or convalescent COVID-19. Sequencing was done on a sample of peripheral blood. The rearrangement joined TRBV18 to TRBJ2-5, with the D gene not clear enough to name. The nucleotides are TGTGCCAGCTCACCACTCCTGCAAGAGACCCAGTACTTC. Its translation is CASSPLLQETQYF.